These T cell receptor beta chains were read from a single sample in a study of siplizumab effects on memory and regulatory T cells. Method: immunoSEQ multiplex PCR; TCRdb's copy keeps in-frame clones and lacks some. The sample yields around 100,000 clones, more than 85% seen once. The sequenced sample consisted of Tregs sorted from blood. All receptors derive from a human donor in good health. Each CDR3 is given with its conserved first and last residue. D genes are given only for firm matches. Expanded clones get a size class; other rows say once, few or many, or leave the size out.

NA,TRBJ2-1,15,TRBV6-5,NA,CASSTDRWTYNEQFF,TGTGCCAGCAGCACTGACAGATGGACCTACAATGAGCAGTTCTTC
NA,TRBJ2-5,12,TRBV5-1,NA,CASSLDTGYMYF,TGCGCCAGCAGCTTGGACACAGGGTATATGTACTTC
NA,TRBJ1-2,14,TRBV10-3,TRBD1,CAIRTTGEGYGYTF,TGTGCCATCAGGACGACAGGGGAGGGCTATGGCTACACCTTC
NA,TRBJ2-4,17,TRBV19,TRBD1,CASSIRGQGRAKNIQYF,TGTGCCAGTAGTATAAGGGGACAGGGACGTGCCAAAAACATTCAGTACTTC
NA,TRBJ2-3,14,TRBV5-6,NA,CASSLGESKDTQYF,TGTGCCAGCAGCTTGGGGGAGTCGAAAGATACGCAGTATTTT
NA,TRBJ1-3,12,TRBV7-9,NA,CASSLNAVSIYF,TGTGCCAGCAGCTTGAACGCGGTATCCATATATTTT
NA,TRBJ2-7,14,TRBV6-5,NA,CASRGGQGTYEQYF,TGTGCCAGCAGGGGGGGGCAGGGAACCTACGAGCAGTACTTC
NA,TRBJ1-2,15,TRBV18,NA,CASSPRPGIPYGYTF,TGTGCCAGCTCACCACGGCCAGGGATACCCTATGGCTACACCTTC
NA,TRBJ1-5,13,TRBV19,NA,CASSITAPQPQHF,TGTGCCAGTAGTATAACAGCCCCCCAGCCCCAGCATTTT
once,TRBJ1-2,14,TRBV19,NA,CASSLEDRLYGYTF,TGTGCCAGTAGTCTGGAGGACAGACTCTATGGCTACACCTTC
NA,TRBJ2-6,19,TRBV5-4,TRBD1,CASSTGTGGISSGANVLTF,TGTGCCAGCAGCACCGGGACAGGGGGGATTAGCTCTGGGGCCAACGTCCTGACTTTC
NA,TRBJ1-2,13,TRBV5-5,NA,CASSLYTDYGYTF,TGTGCCAGCAGCTTGTACACGGACTATGGCTACACCTTC
NA,TRBJ2-5,16,TRBV7-9,TRBD2,CASSAGGGLGGETQYF,TGTGCCAGCAGCGCTGGAGGGGGACTAGGTGGCGAGACCCAGTACTTC
NA,TRBJ2-1,20,TRBV19,NA,CASSPVGRGWRLVSYNEQFF,TGTGCCAGTAGCCCTGTAGGTCGAGGCTGGAGGCTTGTCTCCTACAATGAGCAGTTCTTC
NA,TRBJ2-7,20,TRBV12-5,TRBD2,CASGLVLSQIGREASYEQYF,TGTGCTAGTGGTTTGGTACTATCCCAAATCGGGCGGGAGGCCTCCTACGAGCAGTACTTC
NA,TRBJ2-7,13,TRBV27,TRBD2,CASRTSGRDEQYF,TGTGCCAGCAGGACTAGCGGGAGGGACGAGCAGTACTTC
NA,TRBJ2-5,16,TRBV10-1,NA,CASSDFVGADQETQYF,TGCGCCAGCAGTGACTTCGTGGGGGCGGACCAAGAGACCCAGTACTTC
NA,TRBJ2-1,17,TRBV4-1,NA,CASSQGGNVGGAREQFF,TGCGCCAGCAGCCAAGGAGGTAACGTGGGGGGAGCCCGAGAGCAGTTCTTC
NA,TRBJ2-7,15,TRBV11-2,NA,CASSLSAGAQNEQYF,TGTGCCAGCAGCTTGTCGGCGGGGGCGCAGAACGAGCAGTACTTC
once,TRBJ1-1,18,TRBV4-1,NA,CASSPSLRRATPNTEAFF,TGCGCCAGCAGCCCAAGCTTACGCAGGGCAACACCGAACACTGAAGCTTTCTTT
NA,TRBJ2-7,11,TRBV29-1,NA,CSVEGQREQYF,TGCAGCGTTGAAGGCCAGCGGGAGCAGTACTTC
NA,TRBJ1-4,14,TRBV18,NA,CASSPRPGDEKLFF,TGTGCCAGCTCACCTCGACCGGGGGACGAAAAACTGTTTTTT
NA,TRBJ2-7,14,TRBV18,NA,CASSPLKDLYEQYF,TGTGCCAGCTCACCACTCAAAGACCTCTACGAGCAGTACTTC
NA,TRBJ1-3,15,TRBV5-1,TRBD1,CASSLEGASGNTIYF,TGCGCCAGCAGCTTGGAGGGGGCTAGTGGAAACACCATATATTTT
once,TRBJ1-6,14,TRBV7-9,TRBD1,CASSGTGASSPLHF,TGTGCCAGCAGCGGGACAGGGGCTTCTTCACCCCTCCACTTT
NA,TRBJ2-3,14,TRBV6-1,TRBD1,CASRDRGKDDTQYF,TGTGCCAGCAGGGACAGGGGTAAAGACGATACGCAGTATTTT